This TCR beta chain was identified during a study of siplizumab effects on memory and regulatory T cells. The ends lost 3 bases at V and 6 bases at J; junction bases unmatched: 8. CDR3 length equals 14 residues. The germline gives CDR1 MNHNS, CDR2 SASEGT. The protocol was immunoSEQ multiplex PCR, while the TCRdb copy is restricted to in-frame clones and leaves out a portion. The table records about 91,000 clones, 90% to 95% of them present only once. This chain connects TRBV6-1 to TRBJ2-7; 7 positions agree with TRBD1. This TCR came from a human donor in good health. The sequencing input was CD8+ T cells sorted from blood. In DNA, the CDR3 is TGTGCCAGCAGTGAGACAGGGACGTTAATCGAGCAGTACTTC. Its translation is CASSETGTLIEQYF.